Below are 12 T cell receptor beta chains sequenced from a single sample in a study of CD8+ T cells in alopecia areata. Extracted RNA was reverse transcribed into cDNA, the sequencing template. Clones were read by immunoSEQ multiplex PCR, and TCRdb kept only the in-frame ones, dropping some. This sample has over 120,000 clones, with about 60% found just once. The sample consisted of CD4+ T cells sorted from blood, taken at week 0. The receptors were gathered from a human donor with alopecia areata.

The V and J genes are TRBV20-1 and TRBJ2-3, with D perhaps matching TRBD1 or TRBD2 (5 bases each). The V end lost 3 bases, the J end lost 5 bases, and 6 bases lay between the germline ends. The CDR3 spans 11 residues. Per the germline V gene, CDR1 is DFQATT and CDR2 is SNEGSKA (reference sequence). This CDR3 reads CSASGGDTQYF. The DNA of the CDR3 is TGCAGTGCTAGTGGGGGAGATACGCAGTATTTT.

The chain joins TRBV7-9 to TRBJ1-2; 8 positions match TRBD1. CDR1 SEHNR and CDR2 FQNEAQ come from the germline V gene (reference sequence). This CDR3 region has 15 residues. Trimming at V came to 5 bases and at J to 6 bases, leaving 11 bases not matched to a gene. Written as DNA, the CDR3 is TGTGCCAGCAGCCCCCCTACGACAGGGGAGGATGGCTACACCTTC. It translates to CASSPPTTGEDGYTF.

This clone was seen once. The J gene is TRBJ1-1, the V gene TRBV7-2; weak D call: TRBD1 (6 bases). In germline, CDR1 is SGHTA, CDR2 FQGNSA. Trimming left V 1 base short and J 3 bases short, with 9 bases between. The CDR3 loop spans 14 amino acids. CDR3 in amino acids: CASSLEGGDTEAFF. In nucleotides, the CDR3 is TGTGCCAGCAGCTTAGAAGGGGGTGACACTGAAGCTTTCTTT.

Remarks on this clone: Its ends do not fully match the called genes, so a read error is possible. The CDR3 loop reads CASSWGAKETQYF. The CDR3 coding sequence is TGTGCCAGCAGCTGGGGCGCCAAAGAGACCCAGTACTTC. This chain connects TRBV5-1 to TRBJ2-5; D might be TRBD1 (5 bases). The CDR3 loop spans 13 amino acids. Germline V gene data show CDR1 as SGHRS and CDR2 as YFSETQ.

This clone was counted once. The V call is TRBV7-2, the J call TRBJ2-7; D perhaps matches TRBD2 (5 bases). The length of the CDR3 is 14 residues. Germline CDR1 and CDR2: SGHTA and FQGNSA. Trimming shortened V by 4 bases and J by 2 bases, and 12 bases separated the two germline ends. As DNA, the CDR3 is TGTGCCAGCAGCTATAGCGTCTCCCCCTACGAGCAGTACTTC. Amino acid sequence: CASSYSVSPYEQYF.

This chain uses TRBV2 with TRBJ1-5, with D possibly being TRBD1 (6 bases). Trimming took off 5 bases at V and 16 bases at J, with 21 bases between the two ends. Germline V gives CDR1 SNHLY, CDR2 FYNNEI. This CDR3 region has 13 residues. This CDR3 reads CASSQGPGHRIHF. CDR3 DNA sequence: TGTGCCAGCAGTCAGGGACCGGGACATCGCATCCATTTT.

This clone was seen more than once but under ten times. This rearrangement joins TRBV29-1 to TRBJ2-7; 7 bases fit TRBD1. Germline V gene lookup returns CDR1 SQVTM and CDR2 ANQGSEA. This CDR3 has 13 amino acids. V lost 7 bases, J lost 2 bases, and 8 bases stayed unmatched. The CDR3, as DNA: TGCAGCGCTACCCGGGACAGCACCTACGAGCAGTACTTC. Protein product: CSATRDSTYEQYF.

The gene calls are TRBV7-9 and TRBJ2-3; 9 bases fit TRBD1. CDR3 length: 15 residues. Losses at the gene ends were 5 bases for V and 1 base for J; bases not matched to a gene: 4. Germline V gene data show CDR1 as SEHNR and CDR2 as FQNEAQ (reference sequence). CDR3 amino acids: CASSLRTGGTDTQYF. The DNA of the CDR3 is TGTGCCAGCAGCCTTCGGACAGGGGGCACAGATACGCAGTATTTT.

This clone was counted ten times or more. Given the absence of the conserved phenylalanine or tryptophan at the CDR3 end, a read error is likely. The DNA is omitted, as the CDR3 cannot be located on it reliably, and the CDR3 follows TCRdb's listing. The chain carries TRBV2 and TRBJ1-4; the table's TRBD1 call for D was not verified on the DNA. The germline gives CDR1 SNHLY, CDR2 FYNNEI. The CDR3 numbers 13 amino acids, ends counted. CDR3 amino acids: CASSLLATDGRNI.

The chain is built from TRBV4-3 and TRBJ2-2; D may be TRBD2 (6 bases). Germline loops: CDR1 LGHNA, CDR2 YSLEER. The CDR3 totals 15 residues. The V end was cut by 0 bases, the J end by 8 bases, with 13 bases between. The CDR3 here is CASSQETSPPGELFF. The CDR3 DNA reads TGCGCCAGCAGCCAAGAGACTAGTCCTCCTGGGGAGCTGTTTTTT.

The chain is built from TRBV10-3 and TRBJ2-2, with 7 bases matching TRBD2. CDR1 ENHRY and CDR2 SYGVKD come from the germline V gene. The junction had 3 bases not matched to a gene; V was cut back by 6 bases and J by 2 bases. The CDR3 spans 14 residues. The CDR3 reads CAISGGTNTGELFF. DNA of the CDR3: TGTGCCATCAGCGGGGGGACTAACACCGGGGAGCTGTTTTTT.

For the CDR3, the DNA is TGTGCCTGGAGTCGGGCAGGGGAGTTGGGCAATCAGCCCCAGCATTTT. This codes for CAWSRAGELGNQPQHF. V and J are TRBV30 and TRBJ1-5, with D perhaps matching TRBD1 (6 bases). V lost 2 bases and J lost 2, with 16 bases in between. Germline loops: CDR1 GTSNPN, CDR2 SVGIG (reference sequence). This CDR3 region has 16 residues. Supplemented by reference TRBV30 and TRBJ1-5, the full variable domain reads SQTIHQWPATLVQPVGSPLSLECTVEGTSNPNLYWYRQAAGRGLQLLFYSVGIGQISSEVPQNLSASRPQDRQFILSSKKLLLSDSGFYLCAWSRAGELGNQPQHFGDGTRLSIL.